These T cell receptor beta chains were read from a single sample in a study of blood T cell repertoires in COVID-19. Profiled with immunoSEQ multiplex PCR; TCRdb holds only in-frame clones, not every one. This sample has under 170,000 clones, with 84% found just once. Specimen: peripheral blood. The receptors originated from a man aged 65-85 years with acute or convalescent COVID-19. Each CDR3 is given with its conserved first and last residue. Fields, in order: D gene, V gene, J gene, CDR3 length, clone size, CDR3 protein, CDR3 DNA. The D gene is left open where the match is weak. Clone size, where shown, is once, few, many, or a class for clones that have expanded.

TRBD1	TRBV3-1/TRBV3-2	TRBJ2-5	13	few	CASSPGQGETQYF	TGTGCCAGCAGCCCTGGACAGGGCGAGACCCAGTACTTC
TRBD1	TRBV5-1	TRBJ1-5	15	once	CASSGGTGGNQPQHF	TGCGCCAGCAGCGGCGGGACAGGGGGAAATCAGCCCCAGCATTTT
TRBD2	TRBV12-3/TRBV12-4	TRBJ2-1	12	-	CASTAGVNEQFF	TGTGCCAGCACAGCGGGAGTCAATGAGCAGTTCTTC
-	TRBV25-1	TRBJ1-1	13	-	CASSGVGGGEAFF	TGTGCCAGCAGCGGCGTGGGCGGGGGAGAAGCTTTCTTT
TRBD1	TRBV6-5	TRBJ2-5	13	-	CAIQRQGRETQYF	TGTGCCATCCAGAGACAGGGGCGAGAGACCCAGTACTTC
TRBD1	TRBV5-4	TRBJ2-7	15	few	CASSLWTGLTYEQYF	TGTGCCAGCAGCTTGTGGACAGGTTTAACCTACGAGCAGTACTTC
-	TRBV28	TRBJ2-7	14	-	CASSPRRDSYEQYF	TGTGCCAGCAGTCCCCGCAGGGACTCCTACGAGCAGTACTTC
TRBD1	TRBV12-5	TRBJ1-2	14	few	CASGFKTGVYGYTF	TGTGCTAGTGGTTTTAAGACAGGGGTTTATGGCTACACCTTC
-	TRBV2	TRBJ2-1	14	once	CASNSGDSYNEQFF	TGTGCCAGCAATTCAGGTGACTCCTACAATGAGCAGTTCTTC
TRBD2	TRBV6-1	TRBJ2-5	16	-	CASSGRSGGAQETQYF	TGTGCCAGCAGTGGGCGAAGCGGGGGGGCTCAAGAGACCCAGTACTTC
TRBD2	TRBV5-1	TRBJ2-2	17	-	CASSLFGGTGGTGELFF	TGCGCCAGCAGCTTGTTCGGGGGGACCGGTGGCACCGGGGAGCTGTTTTTT
TRBD1	TRBV9	TRBJ2-3	17	-	CASSSPYSGQTTDTQYF	TGTGCCAGCAGCTCTCCTTACTCGGGACAGACCACAGATACGCAGTATTTT
-	TRBV19	TRBJ2-1	15	once	CASTPNRAGYNEQFF	TGTGCCAGTACCCCCAACCGGGCGGGCTACAATGAGCAGTTCTTC
TRBD1	TRBV28	TRBJ1-6	14	-	CASAMGQLYSPLHF	TGTGCCAGCGCTATGGGACAGCTGTATTCACCCCTCCACTTT
-	TRBV28	TRBJ2-5	14	-	CASSLSLAEETQYF	TGTGCCAGCAGTTTATCACTAGCCGAGGAGACCCAGTACTTC
TRBD1	TRBV5-5	TRBJ1-6	13	-	CASSWDSNSPLHF	TGTGCCAGCAGTTGGGACAGTAATTCACCCCTCCACTTT